These 22 T cell receptor beta chains were sequenced from one sample in a study of T cells in Graves' hyperthyroidism and ophthalmopathy. The investigators amplified TCR beta CDR3 regions from RNA transcripts. Primed by the HTBI set, a first-round RT-PCR was run on the TCR CDR3. TCRdb passed the multiplex PCR reads through MiXCR, listing each CDR3 protein once. The repertoire has about 700,000 distinct CDR3 sequences, roughly 45% of them found once; the top ten carry roughly 7.2%. The sequenced sample consisted of peripheral blood or thyroid tissue (not recorded which). The origin of the receptors is an adult man with Graves' disease, either hyperthyroidism or ophthalmopathy (not recorded which).

This clonotype was seen many times. The chain couples TRBV6-5 to TRBJ1-2; D ambiguous. Germline CDR1 is MNHEY and CDR2 is SVGAGI. The CDR3 length is 13 residues. V shed 2 bases and J shed 8 bases, with 12 bases lying between them. For the CDR3, the DNA is TGTGCCAGCAGTTACACGGGCCTGGGAGGCTACACCTTC. As protein: CASSYTGLGGYTF.

The V and J genes are TRBV13 and TRBJ1-4; no clear D gene. Trimming left V 3 bases short and J 8 bases short, with 10 bases between. Germline V gene sequence: CDR1 PRHDT, CDR2 FYEKMQ (reference sequence). The CDR3 spans 13 residues. The CDR3 DNA reads TGTGCCAGCAGCTTGGGCGGATGGGAAAAACTGTTTTTT. Residues: CASSLGGWEKLFF.

This clonotype was seen a handful of times. The chain uses TRBV6-5 and TRBJ1-5, with 7 bases fitting TRBD1. Losses at the gene ends were 4 bases for V and 4 bases for J; bases not matched to a gene: 7. The length of the CDR3 is 15 residues. In germline, CDR1 is MNHEY, CDR2 SVGAGI. The CDR3 DNA reads as TGTGCCAGCAGTTGGACAGGAGCCCATAATCAGCCCCAGCATTTT. Residues: CASSWTGAHNQPQHF.

This clonotype occurred a few times. CDR3 in DNA: TGTGCCAGCAAGGGATCGGGGAGAGCTAACTATGGCTACACCTTC. Translated, it gives CASKGSGRANYGYTF. The chain is built from TRBV9 and TRBJ1-2, with no clear D. The CDR3 extends over 15 amino acids. V was clipped by 6 bases and J by 0 bases, with 15 bases between them. Germline V gene sequence: CDR1 SGDLS, CDR2 YYNGEE.

V is TRBV6-1 and J is TRBJ1-3; no clear D. Germline assignment: CDR1 MNHNS and CDR2 SASEGT. The V end was cut by 6 bases, the J end by 4 bases, with 19 bases between. This CDR3 has 16 residues. The CDR3 DNA sequence: TGTGCCAGCAGGAAAGGACCGACCACTCTCGGAAACACCATATATTTT. It encodes CASRKGPTTLGNTIYF.

This clonotype has ten or more counts. The rearrangement uses TRBV10-3 and TRBJ2-7, with TRBD1 as a possible D gene (5 bases). V was cut by 3 bases and J by 4 bases, with 13 bases left in between. The CDR3 covers 14 residues. Germline V gene lookup returns CDR1 ENHRY and CDR2 SYGVKD. The CDR3 region is CAISDGAREYEQYF. CDR3 nucleotides: TGTGCCATCAGTGATGGGGCCAGAGAGTACGAGCAGTACTTC.

There are many counts of this clonotype. V gene TRBV9 combines with J gene TRBJ2-5; 9 bases are a match to TRBD2. V lost 0 bases and J lost 1; bases outside the gene matches: 7. The CDR3 has 17 amino acids. The germline CDR1 and CDR2 sequences are SGDLS and YYNGEE. CDR3: CASSVGGASGTQETQYF. The CDR3 region has the DNA TGTGCCAGCAGCGTAGGAGGGGCTAGCGGGACCCAAGAGACCCAGTACTTC.

This chain connects TRBV25-1 to TRBJ1-6; TRBD1 is a possible D gene (6 bases). V was pared by 1 base and J by 9 bases, with 13 bases between. The germline gives CDR1 MGHDK, CDR2 SYGVNS. This CDR3 has 15 amino acids. The CDR3 bases are TGTGCCAGCAGTGAATCCTCAGGGGCCGGTTCACCCCTCCACTTT. Its translation: CASSESSGAGSPLHF. Together with reference TRBV25-1 and TRBJ1-6, the CDR3 gives the full variable domain: EADIYQTPRYLVIGTGKKITLECSQTMGHDKMYWYQQDPGMELHLIHYSYGVNSTEKGDLSSESTVSRIRTEHFPLTLESARPSHTSQYLCASSESSGAGSPLHFGNGTRLTVT.

The chain combines TRBV20-1 with TRBJ1-2; 7 bases fit TRBD1. In germline, CDR1 is DFQATT, CDR2 SNEGSKA (reference sequence). The CDR3 has 14 residues. V was pared by 0 bases and J by 7 bases, with 8 bases of the junction left unmatched. CDR3 residues: CSAREPGGFRGYTF. The CDR3 nucleotides are TGCAGTGCTAGAGAGCCAGGGGGATTTCGTGGCTACACCTTC.

This clonotype has just a few counts. The chain couples TRBV5-5 to TRBJ1-4; D call uncertain. There are 16 residues in the CDR3. The V end was cut by 0 bases, the J end by 0 bases, with 9 bases between. Germline CDR1 is SGHKS and CDR2 is YYEKEE (reference sequence). The CDR3 here is CASSLGLQPTNEKLFF. In DNA, the CDR3 is TGTGCCAGCAGCTTGGGTTTACAGCCAACTAATGAAAAACTGTTTTTT.

The chain recombines TRBV24-1 with TRBJ1-5; D may be TRBD1 (6 bases). This CDR3 comprises 12 residues. Germline V gene sequence: CDR1 KGHDR, CDR2 SFDVKD. V lost 7 bases and J 11 bases, leaving 14 bases between the germline ends. The CDR3: CATRDSYETQHF. Written as DNA, the CDR3 is TGTGCCACCAGGGACAGCTACGAGACCCAGCATTTT.

The J gene is TRBJ1-6, the V gene TRBV9; 10 nucleotides align to TRBD1. The CDR3 loop spans 17 amino acids. The V segment lost 4 bases and the J segment 7 bases; nucleotides outside the gene matches: 11. The germline V gene has CDR1 SGDLS and CDR2 YYNGEE. The CDR3 loop reads CASSPTTGGGWNSPLHF. In DNA, the CDR3 is TGTGCCAGCAGCCCGACGACAGGGGGCGGCTGGAATTCACCCCTCCACTTT.

The rearrangement links TRBV2 to TRBJ2-7; TRBD1 or TRBD2 may be the D gene (5 bases each). Trimming cost V 7 bases and J 3 bases, with 16 bases left between them. Germline CDR1 SNHLY, CDR2 FYNNEI. This CDR3 is built from 14 residues. In DNA form, the CDR3 reads TGTGCCAGCACCGGGACCCGAAAATTCTACGAGCAGTACTTC. Translating it yields CASTGTRKFYEQYF.

The gene calls are TRBV29-1 and TRBJ2-7; D is unresolved. There are 12 residues in the CDR3. Trimming removed 8 bases at V and 0 bases at J, with 11 bases between. Germline CDR1 reads SQVTM; CDR2 reads ANQGSEA. CDR3 nucleotide sequence: TGCAGCTGGACGGACGCCTCCTACGAGCAGTACTTC. Protein product: CSWTDASYEQYF.

This chain joins TRBV19 and TRBJ2-7; 8 bases match TRBD1. The germline gives CDR1 LNHDA, CDR2 SQIVND (reference sequence). The CDR3 runs 14 residues. The V and J ends lost 10 bases and 1 base, in that order; junction bases with no gene match: 9. As DNA, the CDR3 is TGTGCCACCGACACCGGGACAGGATCCTACGAGCAGTACTTC. Amino acids: CATDTGTGSYEQYF.

The chain carries TRBV7-2 and TRBJ2-6, with 13 bases that match TRBD2. The V gene end was trimmed by 6 bases and the J gene end by 4 bases; junction bases not matched to a gene: 9. The CDR3 has 18 amino acids. In germline, CDR1 is SGHTA, CDR2 FQGNSA. The CDR3 nucleotides read TGTGCCAGCAGTAGTCCCGGGACTAGCGGGACAGGGGCCAACGTCCTGACTTTC. Its protein is CASSSPGTSGTGANVLTF. The variable domain in full, with the rest retrieved from reference TRBV7-2 and TRBJ2-6, is GAGVSQSPSNKVTEKGKDVELRCDPISGHTALYWYRQSLGQGLEFLIYFQGNSAPDKSGLPSDRFSAERTGGSVSTLTIQRTQQEDSAVYLCASSSPGTSGTGANVLTFGAGSRLTVL.

As regards this clonotype: At one boundary the junction diverges from the germline segment, which might be a read error. This chain joins TRBV7-2 and TRBJ2-7; perhaps D is TRBD1 or TRBD2 (5 bases each). The V gene's germline CDR1 is SGHTA and CDR2 FQGNSA. The CDR3 runs to 15 residues. The CDR3 here is CASSLRGGLPHEQYF. CDR3 bases: TGCGCCAGCAGCTTGAGGGGCGGACTCCCCCACGAGCAGTACTTC. Full variable domain (remainder filled in from reference TRBV7-2 and TRBJ2-7): GAGVSQSPSNKVTEKGKDVELRCDPISGHTALYWYRQSLGQGLEFLIYFQGNSAPDKSGLPSDRFSAERTGGSVSTLTIQRTQQEDSAVYLCASSLRGGLPHEQYFGPGTRLTVT.

The chain has TRBV2 and TRBJ2-5; TRBD1 might be the D (6 bases). V was shortened by 5 bases and J by 9 bases, with 10 bases between the two germline ends. This CDR3 is built from 11 residues. Germline-derived CDR1 and CDR2 are SNHLY and FYNNEI. CDR3 DNA sequence: TGTGCCAGCAGTCACAAGGGGGCCCAGTACTTC. It translates to CASSHKGAQYF.

V and J are TRBV19 and TRBJ1-5; the D gene is possibly TRBD1 (5 bases). The V gene lost 6 bases and the J gene lost 2 bases, with 17 bases spanning the gap. CDR1 is LNHDA and CDR2 is SQIVND in the germline V gene (reference sequence). The CDR3 is 16 amino acids. The CDR3, as DNA: TGTGCCAGTAGAAGAGGGGTCAATGAAGGCAATCAGCCCCAGCATTTT. Its protein product is CASRRGVNEGNQPQHF.

Worth noting for this clonotype: Sequence at one end of the junction differs from germline and may be a read error. The chain uses TRBV29-1 and TRBJ2-7, with D possibly TRBD2 on 5 matching bases. Germline V gives CDR1 SQVTM, CDR2 ANQGSEA. This CDR3 is built from 13 residues. CDR3 nucleotides: TGCAGCGTTGTTCCCCTAAACACCGGGGAGCTGTACTTC. Its protein product is CSVVPLNTGELYF.

The genes are TRBV6-1 and TRBJ2-5; 9 positions agree with TRBD1. Germline CDR1 reads MNHNS; CDR2 reads SASEGT. V was clipped by 5 bases and J by 0 bases; unmatched bases: 7. The CDR3 has 16 amino acids. The CDR3 DNA reads as TGTGCCAGCAGTTACGATGGGACAGGGAACCAAGAGACCCAGTACTTC. Its translation: CASSYDGTGNQETQYF.

In its sample, this clonotype was seen a few times. The chain recombines TRBV7-6 with TRBJ2-2, with 13 bases aligning to TRBD2. The CDR3 length is 16 residues. Germline values: CDR1 SGHVS, CDR2 FNYEAQ. V was clipped by 5 bases and J by 6 bases; unmatched bases: 6. Here the CDR3 reads CASSHGLAGVPGELFF. Here the CDR3 DNA reads TGTGCCAGCAGCCATGGACTAGCGGGAGTCCCCGGGGAGCTGTTTTTT.